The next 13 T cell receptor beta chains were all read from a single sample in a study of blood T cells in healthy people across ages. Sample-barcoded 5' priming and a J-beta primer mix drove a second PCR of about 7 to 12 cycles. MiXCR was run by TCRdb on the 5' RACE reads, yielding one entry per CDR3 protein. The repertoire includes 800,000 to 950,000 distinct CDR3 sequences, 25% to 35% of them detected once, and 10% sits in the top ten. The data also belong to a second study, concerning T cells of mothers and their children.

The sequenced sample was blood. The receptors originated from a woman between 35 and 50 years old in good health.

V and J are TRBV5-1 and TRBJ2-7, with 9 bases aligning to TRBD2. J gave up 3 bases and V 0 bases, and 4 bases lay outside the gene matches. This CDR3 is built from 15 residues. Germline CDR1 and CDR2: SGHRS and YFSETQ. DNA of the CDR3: TGCGCCAGCAGCTTGGATGCGGGGGGGCGCTACGAGCAGTACTTC. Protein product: CASSLDAGGRYEQYF.

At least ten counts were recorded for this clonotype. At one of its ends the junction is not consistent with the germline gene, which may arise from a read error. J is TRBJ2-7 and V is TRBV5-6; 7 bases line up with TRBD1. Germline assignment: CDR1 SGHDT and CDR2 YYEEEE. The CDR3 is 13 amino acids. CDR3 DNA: TGTGCTAGCAGCCCGGGACAGTACTACGAGCAGTACTTC. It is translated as CASSPGQYYEQYF.

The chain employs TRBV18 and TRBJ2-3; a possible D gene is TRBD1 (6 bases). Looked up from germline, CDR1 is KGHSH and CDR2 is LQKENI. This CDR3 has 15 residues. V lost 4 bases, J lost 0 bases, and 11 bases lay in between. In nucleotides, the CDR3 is TGTGCCAGCTCACGGCGACAGGTTAGCACAGATACGCAGTATTTT. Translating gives CASSRRQVSTDTQYF.

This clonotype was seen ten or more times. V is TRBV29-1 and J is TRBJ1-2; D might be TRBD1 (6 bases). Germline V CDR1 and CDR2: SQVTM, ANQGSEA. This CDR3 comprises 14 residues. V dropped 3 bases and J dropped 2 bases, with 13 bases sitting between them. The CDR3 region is CSVEGQGINYGYTF. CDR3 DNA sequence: TGCAGCGTTGAGGGGCAGGGGATCAACTATGGCTACACCTTC.

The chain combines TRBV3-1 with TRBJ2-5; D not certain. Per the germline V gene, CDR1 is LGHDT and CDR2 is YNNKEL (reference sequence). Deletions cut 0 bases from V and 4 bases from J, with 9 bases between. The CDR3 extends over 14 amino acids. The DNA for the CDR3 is TGTGCCAGCAGCCAAGAAGGGTTCCGAGAGACCCAGTACTTC. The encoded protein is CASSQEGFRETQYF.

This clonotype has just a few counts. CDR3 DNA sequence: TGCGCCAGCAGCTTGGAGACGGCGGGGGTGGCAGATACGCAGTACTTC. Encoded protein: CASSLETAGVADTQYF. The chain couples TRBV5-1 to TRBJ2-4; TRBD2 aligns across 7 bases. CDR1 is SGHRS and CDR2 is YFSETQ in the germline V gene. Trimming at V came to 0 bases and at J to 13 bases, leaving 16 bases not matched to a gene. CDR3 size: 16 residues. The whole variable domain, filled in from reference TRBV5-1 and TRBJ2-4, reads KAGVTQTPRYLIKTRGQQVTLSCSPISGHRSVSWYQQTPGQGLQFLFEYFSETQRNKGNFPGRFSGRQFSNSRSEMNVSTLELGDSALYLCASSLETAGVADTQYFGAGTRLSVL.

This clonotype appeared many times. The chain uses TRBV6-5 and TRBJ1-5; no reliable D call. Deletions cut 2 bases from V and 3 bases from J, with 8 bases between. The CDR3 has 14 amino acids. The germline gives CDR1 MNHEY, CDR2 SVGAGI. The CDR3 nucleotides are TGTGCCAGCAGTTACGACGGTTTCAATCAGCCCCAGCATTTT. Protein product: CASSYDGFNQPQHF.

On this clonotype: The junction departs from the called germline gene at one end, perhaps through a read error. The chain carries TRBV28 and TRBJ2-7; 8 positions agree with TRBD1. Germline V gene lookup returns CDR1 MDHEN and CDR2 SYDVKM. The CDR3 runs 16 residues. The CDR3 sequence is CTSSSYHRGESYEQYF. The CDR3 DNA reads TGTACCAGCAGTTCCTACCACAGGGGGGAATCCTACGAGCAGTACTTC.

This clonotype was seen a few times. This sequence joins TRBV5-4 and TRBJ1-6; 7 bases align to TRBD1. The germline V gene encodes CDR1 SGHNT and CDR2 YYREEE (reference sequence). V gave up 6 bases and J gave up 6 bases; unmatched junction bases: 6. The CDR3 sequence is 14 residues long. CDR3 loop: CASNRDRINSPLHF. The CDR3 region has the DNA TGTGCCAGCAACCGGGACAGAATTAATTCACCCCTCCACTTT.

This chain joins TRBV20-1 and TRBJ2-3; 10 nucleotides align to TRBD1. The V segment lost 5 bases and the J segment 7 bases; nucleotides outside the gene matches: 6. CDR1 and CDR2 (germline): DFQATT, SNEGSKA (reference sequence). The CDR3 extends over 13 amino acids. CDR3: CSAQTGGFNTQYF. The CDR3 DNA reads TGCAGTGCTCAGACAGGGGGCTTCAATACGCAGTATTTT.

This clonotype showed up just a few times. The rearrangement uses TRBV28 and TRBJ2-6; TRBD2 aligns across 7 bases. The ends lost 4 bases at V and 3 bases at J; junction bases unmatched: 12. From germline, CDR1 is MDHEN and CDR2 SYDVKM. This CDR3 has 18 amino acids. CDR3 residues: CASSSPRGGRDGANVLTF. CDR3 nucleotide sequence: TGTGCCAGCAGTTCGCCCAGAGGAGGGAGGGATGGGGCCAACGTCCTGACTTTC. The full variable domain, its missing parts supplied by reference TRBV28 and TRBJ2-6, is DVKVTQSSRYLVKRTGEKVFLECVQDMDHENMFWYRQDPGLGLRLIYFSYDVKMKEKGDIPEGYSVSREKKERFSLILESASTNQTSMYLCASSSPRGGRDGANVLTFGAGSRLTVL.

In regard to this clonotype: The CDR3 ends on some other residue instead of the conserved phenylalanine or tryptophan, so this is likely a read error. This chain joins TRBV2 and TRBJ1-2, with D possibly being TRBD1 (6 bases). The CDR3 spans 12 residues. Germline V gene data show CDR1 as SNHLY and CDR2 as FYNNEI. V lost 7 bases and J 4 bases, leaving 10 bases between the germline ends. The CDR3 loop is CASKGDLYGYTV. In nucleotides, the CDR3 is TGTGCCAGCAAGGGGGATCTCTATGGCTACACCGTC.

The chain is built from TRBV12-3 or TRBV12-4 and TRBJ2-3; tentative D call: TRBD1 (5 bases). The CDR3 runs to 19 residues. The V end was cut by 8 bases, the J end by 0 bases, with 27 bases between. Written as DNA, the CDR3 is TGTGCCAGCCGTGGGTTTGTGCAGGGTAGGGCCTCTAGCACAGATACGCAGTATTTT. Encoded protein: CASRGFVQGRASSTDTQYF.